The subject of this entry is one T cell receptor beta chain. These data come from a study of blood T cell repertoires in COVID-19. Study summary: COVID-19 samples, acute and convalescent, were from the United States, Italy and Spain. From T cells, B-cell-depleted T cells, or PBMCs came the material, which was cDNA or gDNA.

In the original analysis: Nucleated cell counts were estimated from reference gene primer amplification. The repertoire was sequenced with immunoSEQ multiplex PCR; TCRdb's copy has only in-frame clones and lacks some. The D gene and trimming were derived from the DNA, and the V and J assignments and clone size from that table. The table lists approximately 110,000 clones, roughly 84% of them singletons, with approximately 0.77% in the top ten. The CDR3 loop spans 15 amino acids. The V end lost 2 bases, the J end lost 0 bases, and 9 bases lay between the germline ends. The germline gives CDR1 SGHTA, CDR2 FQGTGA.

V and J are TRBV7-3 and TRBJ2-3, with D possibly matching TRBD2 (6 bases). Source material: peripheral blood. The receptor's source is a woman in her seventies with acute or convalescent COVID-19. CDR3 residues: CASSLGGISTDTQYF. The CDR3 bases are TGTGCCAGCAGCTTAGGCGGGATTAGCACAGATACGCAGTATTTT.